This T cell receptor (beta chain) stems from a study of blood T cell repertoires in COVID-19. Study overall: T cells, B-cell-depleted T cells, or PBMCs supplied cDNA or gDNA.

The germline V gene has CDR1 SGHTA and CDR2 FQGNSA. V lost 1 base, J lost 7 bases, and 14 bases lay in between. CDR3 length: 15 residues. Original processing notes: Amplification from reference gene primers served as the basis for estimated nucleated cell counts. The data were produced by immunoSEQ multiplex PCR, yet TCRdb's version contains in-frame clones alone and is incomplete. V, J and clone size reflect that table, while D and trimming were determined from the DNA. The sample includes under 350,000 clones, around 85% of them seen just once. The sequencing input was PBMCs or T cells enriched from blood (not recorded which). This chain connects TRBV7-2 to TRBJ2-1, with D maybe TRBD2 (5 bases). This sequence originates from a middle-aged woman with acute COVID-19. CDR3 DNA: TGTGCCAGCAGCTTAGGCGGTGAGCGGAGAAATGAGCAGTTCTTC. Residues: CASSLGGERRNEQFF. Based on the CDR3 plus reference TRBV7-2 and TRBJ2-1, the full variable domain is GAGVSQSPSNKVTEKGKDVELRCDPISGHTALYWYRQSLGQGLEFLIYFQGNSAPDKSGLPSDRFSAERTGGSVSTLTIQRTQQEDSAVYLCASSLGGERRNEQFFGPGTRLTVL.